This is a list of T cell receptor beta chains from one sample in a study of radiation and T cells in renal cell carcinoma. Here immunoSEQ multiplex PCR was the method, and the copy in TCRdb shows in-frame clones only, minus some. The data contain 100,000 to 150,000 clones, around 80% of them singletons. The specimen was blood, collected from a patient whose treatment included radiotherapy and nephrectomy. The receptors shown here come from a woman aged 55 to 70 with renal cell carcinoma. CDR3s include the opening cysteine and the closing phenylalanine or tryptophan. A D gene is named only where the DNA matches it firmly. Part of the rows lack a size; the others show once, few, many or a class for expanded clones.

16 | TRBJ2-7 | - | TRBV7-2 | TRBD1 | TGTGCCAGCAGCTTAGCCGGACGAGGGACAGGGGGCGAGCAGTACTTC | CASSLAGRGTGGEQYF
13 | TRBJ1-5 | - | TRBV28 | - | TGTGCCAGCAGTTCCGGGAGCAATCAGCCCCAGCATTTT | CASSSGSNQPQHF
15 | TRBJ2-5 | - | TRBV7-9 | - | TGTGCCAGCAGCTTAGTAGGGGCCGAGCAAGAGACCCAGTACTTC | CASSLVGAEQETQYF
14 | TRBJ1-4 | - | TRBV6-1 | - | TGTGCCAGCAGTGGTTGGACGGATAATGAAAAACTGTTTTTT | CASSGWTDNEKLFF
14 | TRBJ1-1 | - | TRBV6-6 | - | TGTGCCAGCAGTTACCGCTCCCCTAACACTGAAGCTTTCTTT | CASSYRSPNTEAFF
13 | TRBJ2-3 | once | TRBV29-1 | TRBD1 | TGCAGCGCTCTACAGGGGAGCACAGATACGCAGTATTTT | CSALQGSTDTQYF
14 | TRBJ1-2 | - | TRBV7-9 | TRBD1 | TGTGCCAGCAGCCGTAGAGGACAGGGTGGTGGCTACACCTTC | CASSRRGQGGGYTF
16 | TRBJ2-5 | few | TRBV30 | - | TGTGCCTGGGAAAGAAATGCAGGAACCTACCAAGAGACCCAGTACTTC | CAWERNAGTYQETQYF
17 | TRBJ2-4 | - | TRBV19 | TRBD1 | TGTGCCAGTAGTATGGGACAGGGGCCCGGGGCCAAAAACATTCAGTACTTC | CASSMGQGPGAKNIQYF
14 | TRBJ1-4 | few | TRBV2 | TRBD1 | TGTGCCAGCAAGGACTGGACAGGGGATGAAAAACTGTTTTTT | CASKDWTGDEKLFF
14 | TRBJ1-2 | - | TRBV5-4 | TRBD1 | TGTGCCAGCAGCTTGACGACAGGGAACTATGGCTACACCTTC | CASSLTTGNYGYTF
14 | TRBJ2-3 | - | TRBV11-3 | - | TGTGCCAGCAGCTTAACACAGAACACAGATACGCAGTATTTT | CASSLTQNTDTQYF
14 | TRBJ1-4 | - | TRBV7-9 | TRBD1 | TGTGCCAGCAGCTGGGGACAGCGGGCTGCAAAACTGTTTTTT | CASSWGQRAAKLFF
13 | TRBJ2-7 | - | TRBV6-5 | - | TGTGCCAGCACCTCATCTATAAGTCGGGAGCAGTACTTC | CASTSSISREQYF
16 | TRBJ2-5 | - | TRBV9 | TRBD2 | TGTGCCAGCAGCAAACGACTAGCGGGAGTCTGGGAGACCCAGTACTTC | CASSKRLAGVWETQYF
12 | TRBJ1-2 | - | TRBV28 | - | TGTGCCAGCAGTTTGGGGAGTCATGGCTACACCTTC | CASSLGSHGYTF